Below, one T cell receptor beta chain is given with its context. Its target is not known. J lost 3 bases, V lost 0 bases, and 7 bases had no gene match. Germline values: CDR1 MNHEY, CDR2 SVGAGI. This CDR3 is 17 amino acids long. One entry per CDR3 protein results from TCRdb running MiXCR on the 5' RACE reads. The sample includes about 320,000 distinct CDR3 sequences, roughly an eighth of them seen just once. This sample was included in a study of T-cell memory formation after mild COVID-19. Study-wide results and caveats: Researchers could not confirm that second-wave clones peaking on day 37 targeted SARS-CoV-2. CD4+ bias marked clones expanding day 15 to 37, unlike balanced contracting clones.

The chain uses TRBV6-5 and TRBJ2-3, with TRBD2 matching 9 bases. The TCR was taken from a man between 18 and 29 years old who had mild COVID-19 (a few samples of this study predate the infection). Cell type and time point are not known. Sequencing used PBMCs or a T cell subset sorted from them (not recorded which). The CDR3 protein is CASSYSFSGGRTDTQYF. The CDR3 coding sequence is TGTGCCAGCAGTTACTCCTTCAGCGGGGGGAGGACAGATACGCAGTATTTT.